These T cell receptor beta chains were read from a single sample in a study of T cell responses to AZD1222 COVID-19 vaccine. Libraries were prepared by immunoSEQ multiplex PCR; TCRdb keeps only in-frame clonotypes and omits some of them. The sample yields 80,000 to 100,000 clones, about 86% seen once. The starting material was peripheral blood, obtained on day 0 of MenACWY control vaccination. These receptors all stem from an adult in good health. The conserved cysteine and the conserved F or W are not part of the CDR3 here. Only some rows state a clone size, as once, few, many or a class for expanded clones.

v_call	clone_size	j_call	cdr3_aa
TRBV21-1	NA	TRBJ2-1	ASSKAWTDRDYNEQF
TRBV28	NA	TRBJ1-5	ASSLEGQPQH
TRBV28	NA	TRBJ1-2	ASSSGGLEGYT
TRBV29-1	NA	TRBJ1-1	SVEPRTGSGSEAF
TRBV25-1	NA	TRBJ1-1	ASSEPGQMNTEAF
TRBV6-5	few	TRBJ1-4	ASSQDRVSIEKLF
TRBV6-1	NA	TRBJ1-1	ASSEGLSENTEAF
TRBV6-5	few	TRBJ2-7	ASIRDSAYEQY
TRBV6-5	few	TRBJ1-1	ASSYSGDGNTEAF
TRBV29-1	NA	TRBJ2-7	SVEKGTDGYEQY
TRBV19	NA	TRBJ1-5	ASSITTGGNNQPQH
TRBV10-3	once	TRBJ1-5	AIRKDRDQPQH
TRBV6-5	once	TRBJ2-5	ASSSSGSKETQY
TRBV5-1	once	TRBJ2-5	ASSLGGTSGGRQETQY
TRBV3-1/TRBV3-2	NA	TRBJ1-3	ASSQLPGPRNTIY
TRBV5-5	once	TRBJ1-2	ASGGTETYYGYT
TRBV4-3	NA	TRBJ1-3	ASSQENTIY
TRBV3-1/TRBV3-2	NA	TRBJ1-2	ASSPRDRLNYGYT
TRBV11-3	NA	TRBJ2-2	ASSLRVAGNTGELF
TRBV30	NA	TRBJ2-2	AWSGQNANTGELF
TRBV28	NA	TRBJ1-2	ASSVGDRGGYGYT
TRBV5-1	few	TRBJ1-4	ASSPGQGASGEKLF
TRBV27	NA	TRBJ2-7	ASSLGGQGLDEQY
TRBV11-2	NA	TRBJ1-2	ASSSWDREGNGYT
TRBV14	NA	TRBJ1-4	ASSQGRRDEKLF
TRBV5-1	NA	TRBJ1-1	ASSYTATTGDRTEAF
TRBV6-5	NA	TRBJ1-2	ASSKGINYGYT
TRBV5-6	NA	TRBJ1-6	ASSNVRESPLH
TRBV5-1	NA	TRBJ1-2	ASSFPRTTRSNYGYT
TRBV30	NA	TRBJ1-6	AWDDRGNSPLH
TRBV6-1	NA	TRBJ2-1	ASSLNTRSYNEQF
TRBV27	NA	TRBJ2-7	ASSFSGTGGLEQY
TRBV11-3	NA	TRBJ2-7	ASSLEAGTFYEQY
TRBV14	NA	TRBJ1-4	ASSQPSGGFREKLF
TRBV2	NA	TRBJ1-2	ASSEQDRRYGYT
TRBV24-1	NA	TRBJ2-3	ATSASQGQDTQY
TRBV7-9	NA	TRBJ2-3	ASSSGLSLSTDTQY
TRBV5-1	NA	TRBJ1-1	ASSREDLDTEAF
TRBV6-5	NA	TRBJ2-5	ASSYAVRETQY
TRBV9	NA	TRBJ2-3	ASSVDGTSGGPQY
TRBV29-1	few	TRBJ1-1	SVGSQNTEAF
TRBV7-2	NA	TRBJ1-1	ARVMNTEAF
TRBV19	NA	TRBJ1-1	ASTLGQMNTEAF
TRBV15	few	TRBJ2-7	ATSPPAGRRSYEQY
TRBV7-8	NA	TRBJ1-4	ASSSGVPGQGAGEKLF
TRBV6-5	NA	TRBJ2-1	ASSYSNRGPYNEQF
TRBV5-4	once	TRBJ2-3	ASSQTSGGAIDTQY
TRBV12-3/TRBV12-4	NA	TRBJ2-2	ASSFFNTGELF
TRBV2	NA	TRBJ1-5	ASSGGQSINQPQH
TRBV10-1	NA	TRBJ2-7	ASSEGRQFSYEQY
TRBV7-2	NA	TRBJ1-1	ASSYTGNTEAF
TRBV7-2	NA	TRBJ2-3	ASSLGGLAGDFTDTQY
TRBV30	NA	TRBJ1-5	AWNPSPGINQPQH
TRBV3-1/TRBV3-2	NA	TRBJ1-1	ASSRRQGPNTEAF